This T cell receptor beta chain stems from a study of OX40 agonist ivuxolimab in advanced cancers. Findings of the study overall: By week 6 at 0.1 to 3.0 mg/kg, blood CD4+ and CD8+ T cells had expanded clonally.

Here immunoSEQ multiplex PCR was the method, and the copy in TCRdb shows in-frame clones only, minus some. Of 45,000 to 50,000 clones listed, about 81% were seen once; the top ten hold about 7.2%. Turning to this clone: Its antigen is unknown.

The sample was CD4+ or CD8+ T cells sorted from blood, taken in a trial of the OX40 agonist ivuxolimab. This TCR was sampled from an adult with an advanced solid tumor such as melanoma, head and neck, liver or kidney cancer.

The CDR3 region is CASSLGLADYNEQFF. In DNA, the CDR3 is TGTGCCAGCAGTTTAGGACTAGCGGATTACAATGAGCAGTTCTTC. This chain joins TRBV27 and TRBJ2-1, with 10 bases that match TRBD2. V lost 2 bases, J lost 4 bases, and 2 bases stayed unmatched. This CDR3 is built from 15 residues. Germline V gene lookup returns CDR1 MNHEY and CDR2 SMNVEV (reference sequence).